This entry lists 8 T cell receptor beta chains sequenced from one sample in a study of T cell changes during pregnancy in multiple sclerosis. The assay was immunoSEQ multiplex PCR, and TCRdb's table has in-frame clones only and misses some. Here the sample spans 38,000 or so clones, approximately 92% being singletons. The source material was CD4+ T cells from peripheral blood mononuclear cells, sampled in the third trimester of pregnancy. These TCRs come from a female donor with multiple sclerosis, enrolled in a pregnancy study.

The chain is built from TRBV5-4 and TRBJ2-5; D remains ambiguous. The DNA end lines up better with TRBJ2-7; the J call may be wrong. The CDR3 is 14 residues long. Germline assignment: CDR1 SGHNT and CDR2 YYREEE (reference sequence). CDR3 region: CASSRDFLNYEQYF. In DNA form, the CDR3 reads TGTGCCAGCAGCCGCGACTTCCTTAACTACGAGCAGTACTTC.

The chain links TRBV15 to TRBJ2-3; 8 bases line up with TRBD1. The CDR3 consists of 15 residues. V lost 5 bases, J lost 3 bases, and 7 bases stayed unmatched. Germline CDR1 LNHNV, CDR2 YYDKDF (reference sequence). The CDR3: CATSAGQGQTDTQYF. Here the CDR3 DNA reads TGTGCCACCAGCGCCGGACAGGGTCAGACAGATACGCAGTATTTT.

This clone occurred a few times. The CDR3 sequence: CASSQENTGLYEQYF. The CDR3 DNA sequence: TGTGCCAGCAGCCAAGAGAACACAGGGTTGTACGAGCAGTACTTC. This chain joins TRBV4-2 and TRBJ2-7, with a weak D call TRBD1 (6 bases). Per the germline V gene, CDR1 is LGHNA and CDR2 is YNFKEQ. The CDR3 runs to 15 residues. V shed 0 bases and J shed 4 bases, with 13 bases lying between them.

The rearrangement uses TRBV7-8 and TRBJ2-6; D remains ambiguous. This CDR3 is 15 amino acids long. Germline V lookup: CDR1 SGHVS, CDR2 FQNEAQ. The V gene lost 5 bases and the J gene lost 2 bases, with 10 bases spanning the gap. The CDR3 here is CASSQETTGANVLTF. The CDR3 DNA sequence: TGTGCCAGCAGCCAAGAGACAACTGGGGCCAACGTCCTGACTTTC.

Within the sample, this clone is medium-sized. The DNA for the CDR3 is TGCAGCTTCAACAGGGGCACTGAAGCTTTCTTT. Translated, it gives CSFNRGTEAFF. This chain joins TRBV29-1 and TRBJ1-1, with 7 bases identical to TRBD1. The trim removed 8 bases at V and 4 bases at J, leaving 4 bases unmatched. The germline V gene has CDR1 SQVTM and CDR2 ANQGSEA. This CDR3 is built from 11 residues.

This clone was counted only a few times. Other DNA sequences in this sample translate to the same CDR3. V and J are TRBV5-6 and TRBJ2-7; tentatively, D is TRBD2 (5 bases). This CDR3 is 14 amino acids long. V dropped 2 bases and J dropped 7 bases, with 16 bases sitting between them. Germline CDR1 SGHDT, CDR2 YYEEEE. The CDR3 loop is CASSFGNGIGEQYF. The CDR3, as DNA: TGTGCCAGCAGCTTTGGAAACGGGATCGGGGAGCAGTACTTC. Full variable domain (rest looked up from reference TRBV5-6 and TRBJ2-7): DAGVTQSPTHLIKTRGQQVTLRCSPKSGHDTVSWYQQALGQGPQFIFQYYEEEERQRGNFPDRFSGHQFPNYSSELNVNALLLGDSALYLCASSFGNGIGEQYFGPGTRLTVT.

V gene TRBV7-9 combines with J gene TRBJ2-2; D call uncertain. Trimming stripped 3 bases from V and 5 bases from J, with 7 bases between. CDR3 length equals 13 residues. Germline V gene data show CDR1 as SEHNR and CDR2 as FQNEAQ (reference sequence). CDR3 loop: CASSFARTGELFF. As DNA, the CDR3 is TGTGCCAGCAGCTTCGCGAGGACCGGGGAGCTGTTTTTT. Combining the CDR3 with reference TRBV7-9 and TRBJ2-2 gives the whole variable domain DTGVSQNPRHKITKRGQNVTFRCDPISEHNRLYWYRQTLGQGPEFLTYFQNEAQLEKSRLLSDRFSAERPKGSFSTLEIQRTEQGDSAMYLCASSFARTGELFFGEGSRLTVL.

The chain has TRBV5-6 and TRBJ2-1; no clear D. The CDR3 extends over 14 amino acids. CDR1 is SGHDT, CDR2 YYEEEE, per germline. V was pared by 4 bases and J by 7 bases, with 15 bases between. The CDR3: CASSLPAGSNEQFF. The CDR3 DNA is TGTGCCAGCAGCCTCCCCGCCGGGTCGAATGAGCAGTTCTTC.